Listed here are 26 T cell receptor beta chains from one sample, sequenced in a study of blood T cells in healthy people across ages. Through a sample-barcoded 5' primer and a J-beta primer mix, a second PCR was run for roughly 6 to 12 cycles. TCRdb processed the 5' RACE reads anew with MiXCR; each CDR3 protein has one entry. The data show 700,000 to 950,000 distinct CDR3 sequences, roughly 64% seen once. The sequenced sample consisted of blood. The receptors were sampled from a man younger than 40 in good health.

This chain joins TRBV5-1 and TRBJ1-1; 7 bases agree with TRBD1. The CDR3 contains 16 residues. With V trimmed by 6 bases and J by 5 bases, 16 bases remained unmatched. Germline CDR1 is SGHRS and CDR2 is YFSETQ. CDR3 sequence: CASTGGIGQVQTEAFF. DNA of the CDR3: TGCGCCAGCACCGGCGGGATCGGACAGGTCCAAACTGAAGCTTTCTTT.

This CDR3 is CASSAAKTSGGHNEQFF. DNA of the CDR3: TGTGCCAGCAGCGCCGCCAAAACTAGCGGGGGGCACAATGAGCAGTTCTTC. The rearrangement joins TRBV12-3 or TRBV12-4 to TRBJ2-1; 12 bases are shared with TRBD2. The CDR3 spans 17 residues. The J segment lost 5 bases and the V segment lost 6 bases, leaving 11 bases of the junction unmatched.

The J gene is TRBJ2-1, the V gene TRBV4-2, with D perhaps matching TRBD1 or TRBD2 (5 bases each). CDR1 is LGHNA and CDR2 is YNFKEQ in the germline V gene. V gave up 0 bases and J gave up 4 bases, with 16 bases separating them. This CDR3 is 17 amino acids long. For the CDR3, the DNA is TGTGCCAGCAGCCAAGAGGGTCCAGGGACCCCTTACAATGAGCAGTTCTTC. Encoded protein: CASSQEGPGTPYNEQFF.

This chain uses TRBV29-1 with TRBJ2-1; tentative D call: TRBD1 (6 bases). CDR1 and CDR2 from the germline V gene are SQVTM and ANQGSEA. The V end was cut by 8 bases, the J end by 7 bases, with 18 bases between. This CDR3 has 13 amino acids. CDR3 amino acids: CSHHTGFRNEQFF. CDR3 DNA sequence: TGCAGCCATCACACAGGGTTTAGGAATGAGCAGTTCTTC.

The CDR3 coding sequence is TGCAGTGCTTGCTCCTGGGCCACAGATACGCAGTATTTT. Residues: CSACSWATDTQYF. The chain has TRBV20-1 and TRBJ2-3; D remains unclear. Germline V gives CDR1 DFQATT, CDR2 SNEGSKA (reference sequence). Trimming shortened V by 5 bases and J by 2 bases, and 11 bases separated the two germline ends. There are 13 residues in the CDR3.

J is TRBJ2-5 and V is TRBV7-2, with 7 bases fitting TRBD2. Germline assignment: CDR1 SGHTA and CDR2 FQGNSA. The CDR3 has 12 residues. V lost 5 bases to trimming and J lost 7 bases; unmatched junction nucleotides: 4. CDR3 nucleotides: TGTGCCAGCAGCGATATAGCGGGGACCCAGTACTTC. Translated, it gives CASSDIAGTQYF. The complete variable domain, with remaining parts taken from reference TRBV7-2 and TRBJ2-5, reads GAGVSQSPSNKVTEKGKDVELRCDPISGHTALYWYRQSLGQGLEFLIYFQGNSAPDKSGLPSDRFSAERTGGSVSTLTIQRTQQEDSAVYLCASSDIAGTQYFGPGTRLLVL.

CDR3 amino acids: CASSVDGTAYNEQFF. Written as DNA, the CDR3 is TGTGCCAGCAGCGTAGACGGGACAGCTTACAATGAGCAGTTCTTC. The chain employs TRBV9 and TRBJ2-1, with 7 bases identical to TRBD1. V shed 0 bases, J shed 4 bases, and the junction held 4 bases outside the gene matches. CDR1 is SGDLS and CDR2 is YYNGEE in the germline V gene. This CDR3 comprises 15 residues.

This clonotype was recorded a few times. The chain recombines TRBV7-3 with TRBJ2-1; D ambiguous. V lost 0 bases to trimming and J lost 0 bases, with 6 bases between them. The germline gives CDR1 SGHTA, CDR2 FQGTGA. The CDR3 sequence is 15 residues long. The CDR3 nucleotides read TGTGCCAGCAGCTTAACACGGGTCTCCTACAATGAGCAGTTCTTC. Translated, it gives CASSLTRVSYNEQFF.

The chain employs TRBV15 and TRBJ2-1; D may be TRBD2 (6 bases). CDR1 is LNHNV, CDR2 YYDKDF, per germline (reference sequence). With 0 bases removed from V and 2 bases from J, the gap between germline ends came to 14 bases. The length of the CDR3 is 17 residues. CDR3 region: CATSRDLSGPTYNEQFF. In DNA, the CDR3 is TGTGCCACCAGCAGAGATCTCAGCGGGCCCACCTACAATGAGCAGTTCTTC.

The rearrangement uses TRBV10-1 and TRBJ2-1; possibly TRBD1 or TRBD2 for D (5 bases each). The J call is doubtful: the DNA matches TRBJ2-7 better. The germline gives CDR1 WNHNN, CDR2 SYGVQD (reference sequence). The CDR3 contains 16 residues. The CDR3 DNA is TGCGCCAGCAGTGAATTTCGGCAGGGACCCTACAATGAGCAGTACTTC. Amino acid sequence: CASSEFRQGPYNEQYF.

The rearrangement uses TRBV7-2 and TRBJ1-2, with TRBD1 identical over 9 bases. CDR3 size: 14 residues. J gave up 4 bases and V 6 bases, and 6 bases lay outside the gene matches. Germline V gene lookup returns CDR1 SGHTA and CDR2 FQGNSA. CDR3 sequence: CASRPGQGIYGYTF. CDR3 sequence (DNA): TGTGCCAGCAGACCCGGACAGGGGATCTATGGCTACACCTTC.

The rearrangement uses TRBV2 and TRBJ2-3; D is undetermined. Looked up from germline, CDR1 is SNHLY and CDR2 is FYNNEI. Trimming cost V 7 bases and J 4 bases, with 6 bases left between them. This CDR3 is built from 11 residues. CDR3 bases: TGTGCCAGCATAAGGTCAGATACGCAGTATTTT. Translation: CASIRSDTQYF.

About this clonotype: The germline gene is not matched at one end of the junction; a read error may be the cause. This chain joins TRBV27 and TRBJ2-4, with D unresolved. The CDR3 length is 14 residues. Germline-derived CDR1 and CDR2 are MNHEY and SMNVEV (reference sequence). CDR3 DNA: TGTGCCGGCAGCCCGAAGCGCTCTTGGAACATTCAGTACTTC. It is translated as CAGSPKRSWNIQYF.

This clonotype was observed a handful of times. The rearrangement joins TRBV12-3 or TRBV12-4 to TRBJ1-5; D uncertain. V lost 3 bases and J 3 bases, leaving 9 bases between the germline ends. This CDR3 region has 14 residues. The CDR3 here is CASSFGKNNQPQHF. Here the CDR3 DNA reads TGTGCCAGCAGTTTCGGGAAGAACAATCAGCCCCAGCATTTT.

The CDR3 DNA reads TGTGCCAGCAGCCCGACACTAGGGGAGACCCAGTACTTC. The encoded protein is CASSPTLGETQYF. This rearrangement joins TRBV3-1 to TRBJ2-7; D possibly corresponds to TRBD2 (5 bases). The end of the DNA aligns better with TRBJ2-5, so the J call may be wrong. The length of the CDR3 is 13 residues. Germline-derived CDR1 and CDR2 are LGHDT and YNNKEL (reference sequence).

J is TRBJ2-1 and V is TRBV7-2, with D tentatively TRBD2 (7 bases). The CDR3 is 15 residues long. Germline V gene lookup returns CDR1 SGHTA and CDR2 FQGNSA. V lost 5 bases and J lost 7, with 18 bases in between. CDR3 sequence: CASSTTRGAGNEQFF. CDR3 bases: TGTGCCAGCAGCACAACCCGGGGGGCGGGGAATGAGCAGTTCTTC.

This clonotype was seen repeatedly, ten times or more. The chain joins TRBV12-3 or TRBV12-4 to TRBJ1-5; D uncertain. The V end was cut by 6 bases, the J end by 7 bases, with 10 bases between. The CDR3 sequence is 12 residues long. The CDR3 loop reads CASSSLGQPQHF. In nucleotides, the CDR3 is TGTGCCAGCAGCTCCTTGGGGCAGCCCCAGCATTTT.

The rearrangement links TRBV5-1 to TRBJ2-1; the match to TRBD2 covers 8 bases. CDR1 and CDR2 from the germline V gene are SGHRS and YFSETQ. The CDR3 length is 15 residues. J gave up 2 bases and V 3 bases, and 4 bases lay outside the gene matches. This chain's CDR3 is CASSSGGAPYNEQFF. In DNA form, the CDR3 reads TGCGCCAGCAGCTCCGGGGGGGCGCCCTACAATGAGCAGTTCTTC.

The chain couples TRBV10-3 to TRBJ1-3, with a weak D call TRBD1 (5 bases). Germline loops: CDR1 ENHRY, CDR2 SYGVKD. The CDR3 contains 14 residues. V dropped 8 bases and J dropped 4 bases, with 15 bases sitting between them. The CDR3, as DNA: TGTGCCATCTCGACTGCAGGGACCGGAAACACCATATATTTT. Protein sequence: CAISTAGTGNTIYF.

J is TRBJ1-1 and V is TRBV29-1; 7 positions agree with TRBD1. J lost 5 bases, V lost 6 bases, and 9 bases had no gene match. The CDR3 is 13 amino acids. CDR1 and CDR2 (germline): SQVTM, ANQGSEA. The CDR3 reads CSVRGQQATEAFF. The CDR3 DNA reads TGCAGCGTAAGGGGGCAACAGGCGACTGAAGCTTTCTTT.

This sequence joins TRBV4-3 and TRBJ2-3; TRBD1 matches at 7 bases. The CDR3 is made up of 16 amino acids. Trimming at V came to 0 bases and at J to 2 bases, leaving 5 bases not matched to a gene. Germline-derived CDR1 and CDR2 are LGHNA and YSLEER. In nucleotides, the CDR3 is TGCGCCAGCAGCCAAGAGGGGACAGATGACACAGATACGCAGTATTTT. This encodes CASSQEGTDDTDTQYF.

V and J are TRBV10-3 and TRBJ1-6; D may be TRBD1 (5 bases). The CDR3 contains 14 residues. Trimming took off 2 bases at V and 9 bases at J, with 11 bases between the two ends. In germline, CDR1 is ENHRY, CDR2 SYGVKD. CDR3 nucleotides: TGTGCCATCAGTGAGGCGGGGGGGAGTTCACCCCTCCACTTT. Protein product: CAISEAGGSSPLHF.

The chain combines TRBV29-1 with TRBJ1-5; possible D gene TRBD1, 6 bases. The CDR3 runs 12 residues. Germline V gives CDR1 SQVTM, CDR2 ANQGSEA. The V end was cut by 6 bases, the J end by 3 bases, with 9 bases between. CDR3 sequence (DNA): TGCAGCGTACAGGGAACCAATCAGCCCCAGCATTTT. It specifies CSVQGTNQPQHF.

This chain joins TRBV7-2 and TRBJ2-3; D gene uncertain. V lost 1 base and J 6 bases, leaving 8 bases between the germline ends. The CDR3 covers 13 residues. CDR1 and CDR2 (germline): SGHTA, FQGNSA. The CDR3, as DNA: TGTGCCAGCAGCTTAGATAGCATCGATACGCAGTATTTT. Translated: CASSLDSIDTQYF.

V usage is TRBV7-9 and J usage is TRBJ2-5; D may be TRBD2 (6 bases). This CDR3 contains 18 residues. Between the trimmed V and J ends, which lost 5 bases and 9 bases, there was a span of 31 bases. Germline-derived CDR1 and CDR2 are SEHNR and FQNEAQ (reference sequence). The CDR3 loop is CASSPRRGDSEGSRPQYF. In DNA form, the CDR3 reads TGTGCCAGCAGCCCCCGAAGAGGGGACTCGGAGGGGTCAAGGCCCCAGTACTTC. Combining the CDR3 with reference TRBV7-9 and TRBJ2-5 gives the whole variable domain DTGVSQNPRHKITKRGQNVTFRCDPISEHNRLYWYRQTLGQGPEFLTYFQNEAQLEKSRLLSDRFSAERPKGSFSTLEIQRTEQGDSAMYLCASSPRRGDSEGSRPQYFGPGTRLLVL.

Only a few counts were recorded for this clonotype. In DNA, the CDR3 is TGTGCCAGCACTAGGGGGTATGAGGGCTACACCTTC. Protein sequence: CASTRGYEGYTF. The J gene is TRBJ1-2, the V gene TRBV28; a weak D match, TRBD1 (6 bases). V gave up 7 bases and J gave up 8 bases, with 14 bases separating them. Germline lookup yields CDR1 MDHEN and CDR2 SYDVKM. CDR3 length: 12 residues.